This is a list of T cell receptor beta chains from one sample in a study of human T cells and chemical hapten exposure. TCRdb independently ran MiXCR on the RACE reads; one entry per CDR3 protein. Of fewer than 60,000 distinct CDR3 sequences listed, roughly 9.5% are singletons. The sequencing used whole blood, collected in connection with sensitization to the hapten diphenylcyclopropenone (DPC). These TCRs come from a woman aged 45-59 years with alopecia areata. Some clones in this sample may be carry-over from other donors' samples. Each CDR3 is given with its conserved first and last residue. A D gene is named only where the DNA matches it firmly. Clone size appears in some rows only: once, few, many, or a class for an expanded clone.

abundance	d_gene	v_gene	j_gene	CDR3aa	CDR3nt
many	TRBD1	TRBV7-9	TRBJ1-4	CASSPSGTENEKLFF	TGTGCCAGCAGCCCGTCCGGGACAGAGAATGAAAAACTGTTTTTT
few	-	TRBV12-3/TRBV12-4	TRBJ1-1	CASSPGVKGYAEAFF	TGTGCCAGCAGTCCTGGAGTTAAGGGTTACGCTGAAGCTTTCTTT
many	TRBD1	TRBV2	TRBJ2-7	CASSPGTGGLYEQYF	TGTGCCAGCAGCCCCGGGACAGGGGGCTTATACGAGCAGTACTTC
many	-	TRBV29-1	TRBJ1-5	CSVGQRGNQPQHF	TGCAGCGTTGGACAGCGGGGAAATCAGCCCCAGCATTTT
many	-	TRBV12-3/TRBV12-4	TRBJ2-7	CASSLNGDPSYEQYF	TGTGCCAGCAGTTTAAATGGAGACCCCTCCTACGAGCAGTACTTC
many	TRBD2	TRBV6-6	TRBJ2-2	CASSSKREVNTGELFF	TGTGCCAGCAGTTCAAAGCGGGAGGTCAACACCGGGGAGCTGTTTTTT
-	TRBD2	TRBV29-1	TRBJ2-4	CSVERAASGGIQYF	TGCAGCGTTGAAAGAGCGGCTAGCGGTGGCATTCAGTACTTC
few	-	TRBV18	TRBJ1-1	CASSPETGGTEAFF	TGTGCCAGCTCACCTGAGACGGGAGGGACTGAAGCTTTCTTT
many	-	TRBV29-1	TRBJ2-7	CSDPYEQYF	TGCAGCGACCCCTACGAGCAGTACTTC
many	-	TRBV27	TRBJ2-3	CASGWTADTQYF	TGTGCCAGCGGATGGACAGCAGATACGCAGTATTTT
few	-	TRBV2	TRBJ2-7	CASSPSGGGLSYEQYF	TGTGCCAGCAGTCCCTCAGGAGGGGGCCTCTCCTACGAGCAGTACTTC
few	-	TRBV6-1	TRBJ2-1	CASSESLDYNEQFF	TGTGCCAGCAGTGAAAGTCTGGATTACAATGAGCAGTTCTTC
many	-	TRBV6-1	TRBJ1-2	CASSDTDTFYGYTF	TGTGCCAGCAGTGATACCGACACCTTCTATGGCTACACCTTC
-	TRBD2	TRBV5-6	TRBJ2-7	CASSLPGTRNEQYF	TGTGCCAGCAGTCTACCCGGGACTAGAAATGAGCAGTACTTC
many	TRBD1	TRBV7-6	TRBJ2-7	CASSSPSSGTGESEQYF	TGTGCCAGCAGCTCCCCTTCATCCGGGACAGGGGAAAGCGAGCAGTACTTC
-	TRBD2	TRBV5-1	TRBJ2-1	CARGLAGPRRRNNEQFF	TGCGCCAGAGGACTAGCGGGACCTCGTCGAAGGAACAATGAGCAGTTCTTC
many	-	TRBV30	TRBJ1-5	CAWSSGSNQPQHF	TGTGCCTGGAGTTCGGGCAGCAATCAGCCCCAGCATTTT
few	TRBD2	TRBV7-2	TRBJ2-1	CASRRASGNEQFF	TGTGCCAGCAGAAGGGCTAGCGGAAATGAGCAGTTCTTC
many	-	TRBV20-1	TRBJ2-5	CSATELGRATQYF	TGCAGTGCTACTGAACTAGGACGGGCGACCCAGTACTTC
many	-	TRBV12-2	TRBJ1-5	CASRLGPYSNQPQHF	TGTGCAAGTCGCTTAGGCCCTTATAGCAATCAGCCCCAGCATTTT
many	TRBD1	TRBV10-1	TRBJ2-1	CASSQGQGAWNEQFF	TGCGCCAGCAGCCAGGGACAGGGGGCTTGGAATGAGCAGTTCTTC
many	-	TRBV3-1	TRBJ1-6	CASSREPGRYNSPLHF	TGTGCCAGCAGCCGAGAACCGGGACGCTATAATTCACCCCTCCACTTT
-	TRBD1	TRBV5-1	TRBJ2-7	CASSLAGQGLYEQYF	TGCGCCAGCAGCTTGGCGGGACAGGGGCTCTACGAGCAGTACTTC